These 10 T cell receptor beta chains originate from one sample sequenced in a study of post-analysis software for immune sequencing data (dated by TCRdb to between 2014 and 2016). On the study overall, not on this receptor specifically: Significantly higher frequencies in patients than in controls were found for a handful of TRBV segments, including TRBV5-6, TRBV5-1 and TRBV20-1.

Receptor amplification or capture employed PCR. The sequencer listed for this sample is Illumina HiSeq 2500. To reduce PCR and sequencing biases, unique molecular identifiers were incorporated into the TCR beta cDNA libraries. TCRdb reran the public reads through fastp at Q25 and MiXCR, keeping productive beta chains. Each record represents a unique CDR3 protein, reported with the most common genes and DNA among its rows. For this sample the table gives 650,000 to 850,000 distinct CDR3 sequences, of which roughly 58% were detected only once. 4.6% of the sample is held by the ten biggest clonotypes. No antigen has been identified for these receptors. Sequencing was performed on blood. The receptor source for this set is a girl aged 10-17 years with multiple sclerosis.

The rearrangement links TRBV15 to TRBJ2-3; 9 nucleotides agree with TRBD1. Germline assignment: CDR1 LNHNV and CDR2 YYDKDF (reference sequence). Trimming took 2 bases from V and 4 from J; bases not matched to a gene: 7. This CDR3 comprises 16 residues. CDR3 nucleotides: TGTGCCACCAGCAGAACCCCGGGACAGGGATCAGATACGCAGTATTTT. This gives the protein CATSRTPGQGSDTQYF.

The rearrangement links TRBV7-2 to TRBJ2-5; D remains unclear. The CDR3 is made up of 11 amino acids. Looked up from germline, CDR1 is SGHTA and CDR2 is FQGNSA. V gave up 1 base and J gave up 13 bases, with 10 bases separating them. CDR3 sequence (DNA): TGTGCCAGCAGCTTAGGTTTTGACTGGTACTTC. It is translated as CASSLGFDWYF.

The chain uses TRBV7-6 and TRBJ2-7; TRBD1 is a possible D gene (6 bases). The CDR3 contains 14 residues. The V end was cut by 4 bases, the J end by 3 bases, with 13 bases between. Germline-derived CDR1 and CDR2 are SGHVS and FNYEAQ. The CDR3 nucleotides are TGTGCCAGCAGCTCTCCGACAGGACTCTACGAGCAGTACTTC. It codes for CASSSPTGLYEQYF.

The chain joins TRBV24-1 to TRBJ1-5; 7 bases line up with TRBD1. Trimming took 3 bases from V and 4 from J; bases not matched to a gene: 5. CDR3 size: 15 residues. Per the germline V gene, CDR1 is KGHDR and CDR2 is SFDVKD. CDR3 loop: CATSDGQVGNQPQHF. CDR3 nucleotide sequence: TGTGCCACCAGTGATGGACAGGTCGGGAATCAGCCCCAGCATTTT.

This clonotype was seen more than once but under ten times. The chain uses TRBV20-1 and TRBJ2-7; D tentatively fits TRBD1 or TRBD2 (6 bases each). Germline loops: CDR1 DFQATT, CDR2 SNEGSKA (reference sequence). The length of the CDR3 is 15 residues. V dropped 6 bases and J dropped 0 bases, with 18 bases sitting between them. CDR3 sequence reads: CSAKGGGDTSYEQYF. Written as DNA, the CDR3 is TGCAGTGCCAAAGGAGGGGGAGATACCTCCTACGAGCAGTACTTC.

This clonotype came up a few times. The chain recombines TRBV7-2 with TRBJ2-7; either TRBD1 or TRBD2 may fit D (5 bases each). The CDR3 is 15 amino acids. Germline V lookup: CDR1 SGHTA, CDR2 FQGNSA. Trimming took 5 bases from V and 0 from J, leaving 14 bases between them. Here the CDR3 reads CASSAGTSSSYEQYF. CDR3 sequence (DNA): TGTGCCAGCAGCGCCGGGACCTCAAGCTCCTACGAGCAGTACTTC.

This clonotype was observed a few times. The chain is built from TRBV7-2 and TRBJ2-5, with D possibly matching TRBD1 (6 bases). The J call may be incorrect, as the DNA end agrees better with TRBJ2-7. Germline-derived CDR1 and CDR2 are SGHTA and FQGNSA. The CDR3 is 16 amino acids. CDR3 in DNA: TGTGCCAGCAGCCCCCTGACAGGCCTACGGACCTACGAGCAGTACTTC. Its translation: CASSPLTGLRTYEQYF.

The V gene is TRBV5-5, the J gene TRBJ2-3; the D gene is possibly TRBD2 (6 bases). CDR1 and CDR2 from the germline V gene are SGHKS and YYEKEE (reference sequence). The CDR3 has 14 residues. The V gene lost 5 bases and the J gene lost 2 bases, with 12 bases spanning the gap. The CDR3 bases are TGTGCCAGCAGGCGGGACTCCACCACAGATACGCAGTATTTT. The encoded protein is CASRRDSTTDTQYF.

This rearrangement joins TRBV20-1 to TRBJ2-3, with TRBD2 as a possible D gene (5 bases). Germline loops: CDR1 DFQATT, CDR2 SNEGSKA (reference sequence). V was clipped by 2 bases and J by 2 bases, with 17 bases between them. This CDR3 is built from 16 residues. This chain's CDR3 is CSARTGGSRLTDTQYF. For the CDR3, the DNA is TGCAGTGCTAGAACTGGAGGCAGCCGACTCACAGATACGCAGTATTTT.

V is TRBV5-1 and J is TRBJ2-1; TRBD2 matches 12 bases. The J segment lost 8 bases and the V segment lost 0 bases, leaving 6 bases of the junction unmatched. The CDR3 contains 16 residues. Germline CDR1 reads SGHRS; CDR2 reads YFSETQ. DNA for the CDR3: TGCGCCAGCAGCTTGGCGGGGACTAGCGGGTTCTATGAGCAGTTCTTC. It translates to CASSLAGTSGFYEQFF.